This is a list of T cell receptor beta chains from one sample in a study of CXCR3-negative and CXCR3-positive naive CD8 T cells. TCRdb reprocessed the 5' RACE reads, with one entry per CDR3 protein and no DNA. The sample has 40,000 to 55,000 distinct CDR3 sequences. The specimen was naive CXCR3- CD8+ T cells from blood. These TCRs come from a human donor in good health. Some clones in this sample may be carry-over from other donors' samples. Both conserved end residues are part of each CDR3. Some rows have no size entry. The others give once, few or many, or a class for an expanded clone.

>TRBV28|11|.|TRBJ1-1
CATSENTEAFF
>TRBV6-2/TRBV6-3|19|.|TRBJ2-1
CASRGGAGGTLRAYNEQFF
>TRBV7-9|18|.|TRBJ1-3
CASSPPLPDSLSGNTIYF
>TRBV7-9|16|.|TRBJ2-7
CASSTTTGEPTYEQYF
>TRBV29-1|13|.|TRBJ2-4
CSVDEGAKNIQYF
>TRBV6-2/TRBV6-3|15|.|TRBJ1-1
CASTPSGPPVTEAFF
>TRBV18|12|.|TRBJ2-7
CASSPESYEQYF
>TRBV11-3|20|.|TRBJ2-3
CASSSPKSAAGGPSTDTQYF
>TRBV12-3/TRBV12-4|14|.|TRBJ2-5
CASSKGGGLETQYF
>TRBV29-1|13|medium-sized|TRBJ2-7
CSVDLAGRYEQYF
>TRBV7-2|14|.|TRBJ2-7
CASNPTGGFYEQYF
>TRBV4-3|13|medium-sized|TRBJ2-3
CASSHRVTDTQYF
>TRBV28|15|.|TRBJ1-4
CASSSGQGTDEKLFF
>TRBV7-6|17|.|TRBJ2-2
CASSFSRFDSPTGELFF
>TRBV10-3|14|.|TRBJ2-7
CAISDPGDSYEQYF
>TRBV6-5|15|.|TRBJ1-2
CASSYSYGGSYGYTF